The 27 T cell receptor beta chains below come from one sample, sequenced in a study of T cell changes during pregnancy in multiple sclerosis. This table comes from immunoSEQ multiplex PCR, and its TCRdb copy is limited to in-frame clones, with some not included. Found here are 60,000 or so clones, roughly 91% of them singletons; the top ten hold about 0.9%. The material was peripheral blood, obtained before pregnancy. The receptors come from a female donor with multiple sclerosis, enrolled in a pregnancy study.

The chain joins TRBV6-6 to TRBJ2-1; D gene ambiguous. Per the germline V gene, CDR1 is MNHNY and CDR2 is SVGAGI (reference sequence). The CDR3 covers 12 residues. V lost 4 bases and J lost 12, with 13 bases in between. The CDR3 coding sequence is TGTGCCAGCAGTTCCCTCAGACTTTCGCAGTTCTTC. Amino acid sequence: CASSSLRLSQFF.

The chain carries TRBV7-2 and TRBJ1-6; 7 positions match TRBD1. Germline assignment: CDR1 SGHTA and CDR2 FQGNSA. This CDR3 has 15 amino acids. With V trimmed by 1 base and J by 9 bases, 6 bases remained unmatched. The CDR3 loop reads CASSLGTGVVSPLHF. The DNA of the CDR3 is TGTGCCAGCAGCTTAGGTACAGGGGTCGTTTCACCCCTCCACTTT.

The chain couples TRBV25-1 to TRBJ1-1, with a tentative D call TRBD1 (6 bases). Between the trimmed V and J ends, which lost 3 bases and 1 base, there was a span of 9 bases. The CDR3 totals 14 residues. Germline CDR1 and CDR2: MGHDK and SYGVNS. As DNA, the CDR3 is TGTGCCAGCAGTGATTGGGGACAGAACACTGAAGCTTTCTTT. Amino acid sequence: CASSDWGQNTEAFF.

This chain links TRBV14 with TRBJ2-3; the match to TRBD2 covers 12 bases. The CDR3 loop spans 17 amino acids. Germline CDR1 reads SGHDN; CDR2 reads FVKESK. The J segment lost 6 bases and the V segment lost 1 base, leaving 8 bases of the junction unmatched. The CDR3 bases are TGTGCCAGCAGCCAAGGAATGACTAGCGGGGGACCGGATACGCAGTATTTT. Translation: CASSQGMTSGGPDTQYF.

J is TRBJ2-2 and V is TRBV11-2; D is perhaps TRBD2 (7 bases). The germline gives CDR1 SGHAT, CDR2 FQNNGV. V was clipped by 1 base and J by 4 bases, with 13 bases between them. The CDR3 has 16 residues. CDR3 DNA sequence: TGTGCCAGCAGCTTAGGAGGGGGGGCTAGCACCGGGGAGCTGTTTTTT. This sequence encodes CASSLGGGASTGELFF.

The gene calls are TRBV6-4 and TRBJ2-3; possibly TRBD2 for D (7 bases). The CDR3 is 15 residues long. From germline, CDR1 is MRHNA and CDR2 SNTAGT. V gave up 2 bases and J gave up 0 bases, with 9 bases separating them. DNA of the CDR3: TGTGCCAGCAGTGACGGGGGGGCTAGCACAGATACGCAGTATTTT. Translated, it gives CASSDGGASTDTQYF.

This chain joins TRBV6-5 and TRBJ2-7; D ambiguous. Per germline, CDR1 MNHEY and CDR2 SVGAGI. The V and J ends lost 5 bases and 7 bases respectively, with 12 bases between them. The CDR3 runs 12 residues. CDR3 amino acids: CASSPNSVEQYF. For the CDR3, the DNA is TGTGCCAGCAGTCCAAACTCGGTGGAGCAGTACTTC.

The chain links TRBV18 to TRBJ2-7; D is uncertain. The V end lost 3 bases, the J end lost 3 bases, and 6 bases lay between the germline ends. Germline CDR1 KGHSH, CDR2 LQKENI. The CDR3 runs to 12 residues. CDR3 nucleotide sequence: TGTGCCAGCTCACCGGGCAACTACGAGCAGTACTTC. Translating it yields CASSPGNYEQYF. Full variable domain (remainder filled in from reference TRBV18 and TRBJ2-7): NAGVMQNPRHLVRRRGQEARLRCSPMKGHSHVYWYRQLPEEGLKFMVYLQKENIIDESGMPKERFSAEFPKEGPSILRIQQVVRGDSAAYFCASSPGNYEQYFGPGTRLTVT.

This clone was detected once. The rearrangement links TRBV9 to TRBJ2-7; 11 bases match TRBD2. This CDR3 region has 14 residues. The trim removed 0 bases at V and 7 bases at J, leaving 3 bases unmatched. CDR1 and CDR2 from the germline V gene are SGDLS and YYNGEE. Here the CDR3 DNA reads TGTGCCAGCAGCGTAGGACTAGCGGGGCTTGAGCAGTACTTC. The encoded protein is CASSVGLAGLEQYF.

The chain has TRBV11-2 and TRBJ1-2; 7 bases map to TRBD1. This CDR3 has 13 residues. After removal of 5 bases from V and 3 bases from J, the junction contained 3 bases not matched to a gene. Germline values: CDR1 SGHAT, CDR2 FQNNGV. CDR3 bases: TGTGCCAGCAGCACAGGGGTAGACTATGGCTACACCTTC. Amino acid sequence: CASSTGVDYGYTF.

This chain uses TRBV29-1 with TRBJ2-3; 12 bases line up with TRBD2. The ends lost 1 base at V and 3 bases at J; junction bases unmatched: 8. This CDR3 has 17 residues. Germline CDR1 and CDR2: SQVTM and ANQGSEA. The CDR3 DNA follows: TGCAGCGTTGAAGCTAGCGGGGGGGGAGGCGGAACAGATACGCAGTATTTT. It encodes CSVEASGGGGGTDTQYF.

The V gene is TRBV7-9, the J gene TRBJ2-7; the D gene is possibly TRBD2 (5 bases). CDR1 SEHNR and CDR2 FQNEAQ come from the germline V gene (reference sequence). The V and J ends lost 4 bases and 4 bases respectively, with 14 bases between them. This CDR3 is built from 14 residues. In DNA form, the CDR3 reads TGTGCCAGCAGCTCCACCACGAGGGATTACGAGCAGTACTTC. Protein sequence: CASSSTTRDYEQYF. Full variable domain (remainder filled in from reference TRBV7-9 and TRBJ2-7): DTGVSQNPRHKITKRGQNVTFRCDPISEHNRLYWYRQTLGQGPEFLTYFQNEAQLEKSRLLSDRFSAERPKGSFSTLEIQRTEQGDSAMYLCASSSTTRDYEQYFGPGTRLTVT.

V and J are TRBV7-3 and TRBJ2-2; D may be TRBD2 (5 bases). Per germline, CDR1 SGHTA and CDR2 FQGTGA. CDR3 length equals 16 residues. Trimming left V 4 bases short and J 0 bases short, with 12 bases between. The CDR3 loop is CASSSTGGSNTGELFF. The CDR3, as DNA: TGTGCCAGCAGCTCCACCGGCGGGTCGAACACCGGGGAGCTGTTTTTT.

The V and J genes are TRBV4-2 and TRBJ1-1; 7 bases match TRBD1. J lost 4 bases, V lost 3 bases, and 8 bases had no gene match. The germline gives CDR1 LGHNA, CDR2 YNFKEQ. This CDR3 has 15 amino acids. In DNA, the CDR3 is TGTGCCAGCAGCCACGTTAGACAGGGCGGCACTGAAGCTTTCTTT. Residues: CASSHVRQGGTEAFF.

J is TRBJ2-7 and V is TRBV2; perhaps TRBD1 as D (6 bases). Between the trimmed V and J ends, which lost 7 bases and 1 base, there was a span of 17 bases. This CDR3 region has 15 residues. The germline CDR1 and CDR2 sequences are SNHLY and FYNNEI. The CDR3 sequence: CASMDRLRTSYEQYF. CDR3 bases: TGTGCCAGCATGGACAGACTTCGAACGTCCTACGAGCAGTACTTC.

The V and J genes are TRBV5-1 and TRBJ1-2, with TRBD1 identical over 7 bases. CDR1 and CDR2 from the germline V gene are SGHRS and YFSETQ. This CDR3 comprises 11 residues. V lost 4 bases, J lost 7 bases, and 1 base stayed unmatched. The CDR3 DNA follows: TGCGCCAGCAGCGAGGGGGCTGGCTACACCTTC. Translated, it gives CASSEGAGYTF. Combining the CDR3 with reference TRBV5-1 and TRBJ1-2 gives the whole variable domain KAGVTQTPRYLIKTRGQQVTLSCSPISGHRSVSWYQQTPGQGLQFLFEYFSETQRNKGNFPGRFSGRQFSNSRSEMNVSTLELGDSALYLCASSEGAGYTFGSGTRLTVV.

The chain is built from TRBV9 and TRBJ2-5, with TRBD2 identical over 7 bases. Germline trimming cut 0 bases from V and 4 bases from J; bases unmatched to any gene: 18. Germline CDR1 and CDR2: SGDLS and YYNGEE. CDR3 size: 19 residues. CDR3 in DNA: TGTGCCAGCAGCGTAGAGCACGGGGGGTTTTTAAGAGGGAGAGAGACCCAGTACTTC. Protein sequence: CASSVEHGGFLRGRETQYF.

The genes are TRBV7-9 and TRBJ2-7; unclear D gene. The germline V and J ends were trimmed by 3 bases and 5 bases, with 8 bases remaining between them. CDR1 is SEHNR, CDR2 FQNEAQ, per germline (reference sequence). The CDR3 has 12 residues. CDR3 coding DNA: TGTGCCAGCAGCTTGGCCCTTAACGAGCAGTACTTC. Translating gives CASSLALNEQYF.

This chain uses TRBV5-4 with TRBJ2-2, with D tentatively TRBD1 (5 bases). Per germline, CDR1 SGHNT and CDR2 YYREEE (reference sequence). The CDR3 is 15 residues long. Trimming left V 2 bases short and J 6 bases short, with 14 bases between. CDR3 protein: CASSLQGVGAGELFF. The CDR3 region has the DNA TGTGCCAGCAGCTTACAAGGGGTTGGGGCCGGGGAGCTGTTTTTT.

The chain combines TRBV11-2 with TRBJ2-7; no firm D call. This CDR3 spans 14 amino acids. Germline CDR1 reads SGHAT; CDR2 reads FQNNGV. V lost 1 base, J lost 1 base, and 8 bases lay in between. The CDR3 coding sequence is TGTGCCAGCAGCTTAGTTGGCAGGTCCTACGAGCAGTACTTC. This translates into CASSLVGRSYEQYF.

V gene TRBV27 combines with J gene TRBJ2-7, with TRBD1 as a possible D gene (5 bases). The CDR3 spans 14 residues. V lost 8 bases and J lost 7, with 21 bases in between. Germline lookup yields CDR1 MNHEY and CDR2 SMNVEV (reference sequence). The CDR3 DNA reads as TGTGCCAGCGGCGAACACCTACTAAAGGGGGAGCAGTACTTC. Translating it yields CASGEHLLKGEQYF.

The gene calls are TRBV5-1 and TRBJ1-1; D is unclear. Trimming shortened V by 0 bases and J by 0 bases, and 9 bases separated the two germline ends. Germline V gives CDR1 SGHRS, CDR2 YFSETQ. The CDR3 is 15 amino acids. The chain's CDR3 is CASSLEGVMNTEAFF. Here the CDR3 DNA reads TGCGCCAGCAGCTTGGAAGGAGTTATGAACACTGAAGCTTTCTTT.

The chain uses TRBV4-1 and TRBJ1-2; 7 bases align to TRBD1. This CDR3 region has 16 residues. Germline trimming cut 3 bases from V and 4 bases from J; bases unmatched to any gene: 11. Germline V gives CDR1 MGHRA, CDR2 YSYEKL. DNA of the CDR3: TGCGCCAGCAGCCATGCCGACAGGGATGGGGCCTATGGCTACACCTTC. Translation gives CASSHADRDGAYGYTF.

The chain has TRBV7-2 and TRBJ2-1; a possible D gene is TRBD1 (6 bases). Germline lookup yields CDR1 SGHTA and CDR2 FQGNSA. V was shortened by 4 bases and J by 5 bases, with 21 bases between the two germline ends. The CDR3 sequence is 17 residues long. The CDR3 sequence: CASSSLLWDNPDNEQFF. The CDR3, as DNA: TGTGCCAGCAGCTCCCTTCTGTGGGACAACCCCGACAATGAGCAGTTCTTC.

This rearrangement joins TRBV7-9 to TRBJ1-4; D uncertain. There are 11 residues in the CDR3. V lost 5 bases and J lost 8, with 6 bases in between. Germline V gene sequence: CDR1 SEHNR, CDR2 FQNEAQ (reference sequence). The CDR3 DNA reads as TGTGCCAGCAGCCCACGGGAAAAACTGTTTTTT. Amino acids: CASSPREKLFF.

This sequence joins TRBV7-2 and TRBJ1-5; D is unclear. Trimming removed 4 bases from V and 0 bases from J, with 4 bases in between. The CDR3 length is 13 residues. Germline V CDR1 and CDR2: SGHTA, FQGNSA. The CDR3 loop is CASSSDSNQPQHF. DNA for the CDR3: TGTGCCAGCAGCTCAGATAGCAATCAGCCCCAGCATTTT. The variable domain in full, completed from reference TRBV7-2 and TRBJ1-5, reads GAGVSQSPSNKVTEKGKDVELRCDPISGHTALYWYRQSLGQGLEFLIYFQGNSAPDKSGLPSDRFSAERTGGSVSTLTIQRTQQEDSAVYLCASSSDSNQPQHFGDGTRLSIL.

The chain recombines TRBV5-1 with TRBJ2-5; D is ambiguous. CDR1 is SGHRS, CDR2 YFSETQ, per germline. V lost 2 bases to trimming and J lost 1 base, with 6 bases between them. The CDR3 spans 13 residues. CDR3 sequence reads: CASSFGTQETQYF. DNA of the CDR3: TGCGCCAGCAGCTTTGGCACCCAAGAGACCCAGTACTTC.